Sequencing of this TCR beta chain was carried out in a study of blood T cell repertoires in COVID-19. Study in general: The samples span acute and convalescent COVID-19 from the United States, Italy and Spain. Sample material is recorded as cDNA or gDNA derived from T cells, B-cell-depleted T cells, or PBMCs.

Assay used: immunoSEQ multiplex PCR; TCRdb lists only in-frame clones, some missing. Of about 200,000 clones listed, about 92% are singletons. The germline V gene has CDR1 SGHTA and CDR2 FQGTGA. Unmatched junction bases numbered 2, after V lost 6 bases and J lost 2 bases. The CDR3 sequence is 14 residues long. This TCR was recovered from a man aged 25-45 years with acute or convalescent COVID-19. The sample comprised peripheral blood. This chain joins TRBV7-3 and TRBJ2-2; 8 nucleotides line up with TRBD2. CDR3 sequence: CASSTSGNTGELFF. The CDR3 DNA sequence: TGTGCCAGCAGTACTAGCGGAAACACCGGGGAGCTGTTTTTT.